The 19 T cell receptor beta chains presented below share a single source sample, sequenced in a study of Graves' ophthalmopathy and Graves' hyperthyroidism. RNA transcripts were the template, and TCR beta CDR3 regions were amplified from them. Scientists carried out first-round RT-PCR using HTBI primers and then a second-round multiplex PCR. A single record per CDR3 protein comes from TCRdb applying MiXCR to the multiplex PCR reads. The repertoire holds about 230,000 distinct CDR3 sequences, with 45% as singletons. The sequencing input was peripheral blood. All receptors derive from an adult man with Graves' ophthalmopathy.

This clonotype was detected once. V and J are TRBV19 and TRBJ1-1; 7 bases line up with TRBD1. The CDR3 consists of 16 residues. Trimming cost V 9 bases and J 4 bases; bases outside gene matches: 17. Germline assignment: CDR1 LNHDA and CDR2 SQIVND (reference sequence). The CDR3 DNA sequence: TGTGCCAGCTCACCTACCCTCGTACAGGGGCGCACTGAAGCTTTCTTT. Amino acid sequence: CASSPTLVQGRTEAFF. Based on the CDR3 plus reference TRBV19 and TRBJ1-1, the full variable domain is DGGITQSPKYLFRKEGQNVTLSCEQNLNHDAMYWYRQDPGQGLRLIYYSQIVNDFQKGDIAEGYSVSREKKESFPLTVTSAQKNPTAFYLCASSPTLVQGRTEAFFGQGTRLTVV.

The chain uses TRBV20-1 and TRBJ1-2; D remains unclear. This CDR3 has 12 residues. Trimming shortened V by 6 bases and J by 3 bases, and 11 bases separated the two germline ends. Germline lookup yields CDR1 DFQATT and CDR2 SNEGSKA (reference sequence). The CDR3 coding sequence is TGCAGTGCCCGCGGAAGGTACTATGGCTACACCTTC. This codes for CSARGRYYGYTF.

The chain links TRBV2 to TRBJ1-4; D might be TRBD1 (6 bases). The CDR3 contains 14 residues. Trimming left V 7 bases short and J 4 bases short, with 13 bases between. Looked up from germline, CDR1 is SNHLY and CDR2 is FYNNEI. The CDR3 bases are TGTGCCAGCACCCTGGACAGCAATAATGAAAAACTGTTTTTT. Its translation: CASTLDSNNEKLFF.

This rearrangement joins TRBV7-2 to TRBJ1-2; TRBD1 might be the D (5 bases). CDR1 and CDR2 (germline): SGHTA, FQGNSA. The CDR3 is 14 residues long. Trimming stripped 1 base from V and 6 bases from J, with 12 bases between. In DNA form, the CDR3 reads TGTGCCAGCAGCTTAGACGGCCGGGGGAATGGCTACACCTTC. Translated: CASSLDGRGNGYTF.

On this clonotype itself: It may be a read error: a sequence one base away is much more abundant. The chain joins TRBV7-8 to TRBJ1-5; D is unclear. Germline V lookup: CDR1 SGHVS, CDR2 FQNEAQ. V lost 5 bases to trimming and J lost 5 bases, with 13 bases between them. CDR3 length: 14 amino acids. CDR3 in DNA: TGTGCCAGCAGCCTTAAGGTAATGGATCAGCCCCAGCATTTT. Protein product: CASSLKVMDQPQHF.

There are a few counts of this clonotype. The V and J genes are TRBV10-3 and TRBJ2-2; D gene uncertain. Per germline, CDR1 ENHRY and CDR2 SYGVKD. The CDR3 covers 14 residues. V was cut by 4 bases and J by 5 bases, with 11 bases left in between. The CDR3 sequence is CAISANPRTGELFF. CDR3 sequence (DNA): TGTGCCATCAGTGCCAATCCTAGAACCGGGGAGCTGTTTTTT.

V usage is TRBV24-1 and J usage is TRBJ2-7, with 7 bases matching TRBD2. The CDR3 contains 15 residues. Germline V gene sequence: CDR1 KGHDR, CDR2 SFDVKD. V lost 11 bases and J lost 2; bases outside the gene matches: 14. The CDR3, as DNA: TGTGCCAGCACCCTAACGGGGGAGGGCCCCTACGAGCAGTACTTC. It encodes CASTLTGEGPYEQYF.

This rearrangement joins TRBV28 to TRBJ2-7; D not resolved. The V and J ends lost 5 bases and 11 bases respectively, with 22 bases between them. In germline, CDR1 is MDHEN, CDR2 SYDVKM. The CDR3 has 14 amino acids. The CDR3 loop is CASSLGVGSRREYF. CDR3 sequence (DNA): TGTGCCAGCAGTCTCGGAGTTGGATCTAGACGGGAGTACTTC.

This rearrangement joins TRBV5-8 to TRBJ2-7, with D unclear. The V end was cut by 5 bases, the J end by 6 bases, with 18 bases between. Germline V gene sequence: CDR1 SGHTS, CDR2 YDEGEE. The CDR3 contains 14 residues. CDR3 nucleotide sequence: TGTGCCAGCAGTTTAGAGTATCGGCGCTCCGAGCAGTACTTC. Translating it yields CASSLEYRRSEQYF.

This clonotype turned up a few times. V usage is TRBV9 and J usage is TRBJ1-1; D perhaps matches TRBD1 (6 bases). Germline CDR1 is SGDLS and CDR2 is YYNGEE. V was trimmed by 1 base and J by 0 bases, leaving 10 bases between them. The CDR3 runs to 15 residues. The CDR3 is CASSVTGQLNTEAFF. The CDR3 DNA reads TGTGCCAGCAGCGTAACCGGACAGTTGAACACTGAAGCTTTCTTT.

This chain links TRBV10-3 with TRBJ2-7; D is ambiguous. Germline CDR1 ENHRY, CDR2 SYGVKD. This CDR3 region has 13 residues. Trimming left V 0 bases short and J 9 bases short, with 12 bases between. The CDR3 region is CAISESRFDTQYF. DNA for the CDR3: TGTGCCATCAGTGAGTCGAGATTCGATACGCAGTACTTC.

A few counts support this clonotype. V is TRBV20-1 and J is TRBJ2-7; no definite D call. There are 14 residues in the CDR3. CDR1 and CDR2 from the germline V gene are DFQATT and SNEGSKA (reference sequence). V was shortened by 2 bases and J by 2 bases, with 13 bases between the two germline ends. CDR3 in DNA: TGCAGTGCTAGAAAGAACGTGGTCCCCTACGAGCAGTACTTC. Translation gives CSARKNVVPYEQYF.

This clonotype came up a few times. This rearrangement joins TRBV29-1 to TRBJ2-2, with a tentative D call TRBD1 (5 bases). Trimming took off 4 bases at V and 1 base at J, with 10 bases between the two ends. Germline V gives CDR1 SQVTM, CDR2 ANQGSEA. This CDR3 region has 14 residues. CDR3 amino acids: CSVVAQGNTGELFF. For the CDR3, the DNA is TGCAGCGTTGTGGCCCAGGGGAACACCGGGGAGCTGTTTTTT.

This sequence joins TRBV4-1 and TRBJ1-5; D not resolved. Trimming cost V 4 bases and J 4 bases, with 8 bases left between them. Per germline, CDR1 MGHRA and CDR2 YSYEKL. The CDR3 has 13 residues. The CDR3 reads CASSPDGNQPQHF. The CDR3 bases are TGCGCCAGCAGCCCGGACGGGAATCAGCCCCAGCATTTT.

The rearrangement links TRBV15 to TRBJ1-4; 7 bases are a match to TRBD1. The CDR3 loop spans 16 amino acids. From germline, CDR1 is LNHNV and CDR2 YYDKDF (reference sequence). After removal of 0 bases from V and 5 bases from J, the junction contained 6 bases not matched to a gene. CDR3 amino acids: CATSREGGKYNEKLFF. DNA of the CDR3: TGTGCCACCAGCAGAGAAGGGGGCAAGTACAATGAAAAACTGTTTTTT. The full variable domain, its missing parts supplied by reference TRBV15 and TRBJ1-4, is DAMVIQNPRYQVTQFGKPVTLSCSQTLNHNVMYWYQQKSSQAPKLLFHYYDKDFNNEADTPDNFQSRRPNTSFCFLDIRSPGLGDTAMYLCATSREGGKYNEKLFFGSGTQLSVL.

The chain recombines TRBV29-1 with TRBJ1-1; maybe TRBD1 (6 bases). This CDR3 is 13 amino acids long. The germline gives CDR1 SQVTM, CDR2 ANQGSEA. The CDR3: CRRTRQANTEAFF. The CDR3 DNA follows: TGCAGACGAACGCGACAGGCCAACACTGAAGCTTTCTTT.

The rearrangement uses TRBV12-3 or TRBV12-4 and TRBJ2-5, with 9 positions matching TRBD1. The CDR3 has 15 residues. The ends lost 10 bases at V and 2 bases at J; junction bases unmatched: 11. CDR3 sequence: CATSNWDRDQETQYF. The CDR3 nucleotides are TGTGCCACCTCGAACTGGGACAGGGATCAAGAGACCCAGTACTTC.

This clonotype was detected only a few times. This chain links TRBV12-3 or TRBV12-4 with TRBJ2-5, with 12 bases identical to TRBD2. V trimming: 6 bases; J trimming: 7 bases; junction bases outside the gene matches: 9. This CDR3 comprises 15 residues. The CDR3 here is CASRLLAGGSGTQYF. The CDR3 DNA follows: TGTGCCAGCAGACTCCTAGCGGGGGGGTCGGGGACCCAGTACTTC.

This clonotype was seen a few times. The chain recombines TRBV2 with TRBJ1-4; the D gene is possibly TRBD1 (5 bases). The ends were cut back, 6 bases at V and 5 bases at J, with 13 bases in the middle. The length of the CDR3 is 14 residues. Germline V gives CDR1 SNHLY, CDR2 FYNNEI. CDR3 sequence: CASRGDRDNEKLFF. The CDR3, as DNA: TGTGCCAGCAGAGGGGACCGGGACAATGAAAAACTGTTTTTT.